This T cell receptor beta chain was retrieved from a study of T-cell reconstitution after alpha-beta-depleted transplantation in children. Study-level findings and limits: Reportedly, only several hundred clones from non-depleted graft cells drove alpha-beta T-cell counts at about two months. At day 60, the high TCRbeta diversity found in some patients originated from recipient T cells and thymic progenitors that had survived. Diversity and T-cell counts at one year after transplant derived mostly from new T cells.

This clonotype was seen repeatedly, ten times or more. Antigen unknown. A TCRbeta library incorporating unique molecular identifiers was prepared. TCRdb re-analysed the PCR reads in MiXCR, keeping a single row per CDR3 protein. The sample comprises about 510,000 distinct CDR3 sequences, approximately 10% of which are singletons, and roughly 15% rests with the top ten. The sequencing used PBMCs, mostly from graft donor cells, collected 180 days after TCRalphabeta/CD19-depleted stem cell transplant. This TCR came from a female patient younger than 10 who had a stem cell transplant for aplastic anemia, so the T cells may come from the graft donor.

CDR3 nucleotides: TGCAGTGCCCCTTTTGAAGGAGGGACTGAAGCTTTCTTT. It translates to CSAPFEGGTEAFF. The chain has TRBV20-1 and TRBJ1-1; no clear D. The V end was cut by 6 bases, the J end by 5 bases, with 16 bases between. The germline V gene encodes CDR1 DFQATT and CDR2 SNEGSKA (reference sequence). The length of the CDR3 is 13 residues.